Shown below are 8 T cell receptor beta chains from a single sample sequenced in a study of shared clonotypes between healthy human individuals. Measured with immunoSEQ multiplex PCR; TCRdb has only the in-frame clones, and not every one. The table lists roughly 2,300,000 clones, roughly 90% of them singletons. Sample: naive CD4+ T cells from PBMCs. The sample's subset: CD45RA+ positively selected. All receptors come from a man between 18 and 29 years old in good health. Some clones in this sample may be carry-over from other donors' samples.

V gene TRBV15 combines with J gene TRBJ2-7, with 7 nucleotides matching TRBD2. The CDR3 is 18 amino acids. Germline CDR1 is LNHNV and CDR2 is YYDKDF (reference sequence). The V and J ends lost 2 bases and 3 bases, in that order; junction bases with no gene match: 16. The CDR3 region is CATSRPGLGRGGGYEQYF. In nucleotides, the CDR3 is TGTGCCACCAGCAGACCGGGGTTAGGTAGGGGCGGGGGCTACGAGCAGTACTTC.

The chain is built from TRBV4-1 and TRBJ2-7; 9 nucleotides match TRBD1. The CDR3 has 17 amino acids. Per the germline V gene, CDR1 is MGHRA and CDR2 is YSYEKL. V shed 2 bases, J shed 6 bases, and the junction held 14 bases outside the gene matches. CDR3 nucleotide sequence: TGCGCCAGCAGCCAAAAAAAAGGACGGGACAGGGTTGGCGAGCAGTACTTC. Amino acid sequence: CASSQKKGRDRVGEQYF.

The CDR3, as DNA: TGTGCCACCAGCCGACGGGGAGAGGACACTGAAGCTTTCTTT. The encoded protein is CATSRRGEDTEAFF. The chain links TRBV15 to TRBJ1-1; no firm D call. CDR3 length: 14 residues. The V gene's germline CDR1 is LNHNV and CDR2 YYDKDF (reference sequence). V gave up 5 bases and J gave up 3 bases, with 13 bases separating them.

A remark on this clone: This could be a read error, since a much larger clone is one nucleotide away. The V call is TRBV5-6, the J call TRBJ2-3; D uncertain. The CDR3 has 11 amino acids. Trimming pared 4 bases from V and 4 bases from J, leaving 4 bases between. Germline V CDR1 and CDR2: SGHDT, YYEEEE. CDR3 in amino acids: CASSVADTQYF. Written as DNA, the CDR3 is TGTGCCAGCAGCGTAGCAGATACGCAGTATTTT.

The gene calls are TRBV27 and TRBJ2-3; the D gene is possibly TRBD1 (6 bases). Trimming took 3 bases from V and 4 from J, leaving 14 bases between them. This CDR3 has 15 amino acids. The germline V gene has CDR1 MNHEY and CDR2 SMNVEV (reference sequence). The CDR3 loop reads CASSLGYRVADTQYF. DNA of the CDR3: TGTGCCAGCAGTTTGGGGTACAGGGTGGCAGATACGCAGTATTTT.

The V call is TRBV5-5, the J call TRBJ2-2, with D tentatively TRBD2 (6 bases). Germline V gene sequence: CDR1 SGHKS, CDR2 YYEKEE (reference sequence). The CDR3 totals 14 residues. The germline V and J ends were trimmed by 0 bases and 6 bases, with 9 bases remaining between them. In DNA, the CDR3 is TGTGCCAGCAGCTTGGCCTGGGGGGCCGGGGAGCTGTTTTTT. The encoded protein is CASSLAWGAGELFF.

The genes are TRBV18 and TRBJ2-1; D is perhaps TRBD1 (6 bases). The CDR3 has 14 residues. Trimming pared 6 bases from V and 5 bases from J, leaving 14 bases between. Germline values: CDR1 KGHSH, CDR2 LQKENI. The CDR3 sequence is CASSLRQANNEQFF. CDR3 in DNA: TGTGCCAGCTCGCTCAGACAGGCCAACAATGAGCAGTTCTTC.

The chain is built from TRBV18 and TRBJ2-5; 16 bases are shared with TRBD2. The CDR3 has 17 residues. V shed 3 bases, J shed 4 bases, and the junction held 5 bases outside the gene matches. Germline V gene lookup returns CDR1 KGHSH and CDR2 LQKENI. Here the CDR3 DNA reads TGTGCCAGCTCACCCGGGACTAGCGGGAGGGCCTCAGAGACCCAGTACTTC. Its protein is CASSPGTSGRASETQYF.